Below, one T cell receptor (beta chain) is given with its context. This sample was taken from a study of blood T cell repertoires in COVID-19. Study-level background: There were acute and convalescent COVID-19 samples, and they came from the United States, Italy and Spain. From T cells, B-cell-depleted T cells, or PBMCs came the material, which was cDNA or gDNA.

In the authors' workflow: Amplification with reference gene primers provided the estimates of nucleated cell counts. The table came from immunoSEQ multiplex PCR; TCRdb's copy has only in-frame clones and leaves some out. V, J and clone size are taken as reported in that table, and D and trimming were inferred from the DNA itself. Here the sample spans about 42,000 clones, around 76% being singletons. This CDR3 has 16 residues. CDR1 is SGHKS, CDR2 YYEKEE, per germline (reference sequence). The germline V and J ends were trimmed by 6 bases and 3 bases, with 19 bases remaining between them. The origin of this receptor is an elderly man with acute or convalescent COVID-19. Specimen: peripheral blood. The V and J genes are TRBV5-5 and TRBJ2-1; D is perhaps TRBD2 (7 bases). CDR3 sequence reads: CASTLRGGSIYNEQFF. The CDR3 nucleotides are TGTGCCAGCACCCTAAGGGGGGGATCTATCTACAATGAGCAGTTCTTC.